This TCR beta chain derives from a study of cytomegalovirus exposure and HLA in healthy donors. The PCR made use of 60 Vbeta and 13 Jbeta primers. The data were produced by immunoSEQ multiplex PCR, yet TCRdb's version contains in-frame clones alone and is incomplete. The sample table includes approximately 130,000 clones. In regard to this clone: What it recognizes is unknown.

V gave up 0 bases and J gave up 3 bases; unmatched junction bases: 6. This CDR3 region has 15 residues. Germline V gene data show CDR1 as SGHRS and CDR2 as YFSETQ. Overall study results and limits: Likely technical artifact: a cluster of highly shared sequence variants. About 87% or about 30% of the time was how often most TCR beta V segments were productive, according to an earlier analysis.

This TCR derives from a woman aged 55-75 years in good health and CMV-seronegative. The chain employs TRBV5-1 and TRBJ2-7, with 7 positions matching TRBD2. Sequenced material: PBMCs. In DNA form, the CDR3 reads TGCGCCAGCAGCTTGGGGGTCGGGGGGATCTACGAGCAGTACTTC. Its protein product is CASSLGVGGIYEQYF.